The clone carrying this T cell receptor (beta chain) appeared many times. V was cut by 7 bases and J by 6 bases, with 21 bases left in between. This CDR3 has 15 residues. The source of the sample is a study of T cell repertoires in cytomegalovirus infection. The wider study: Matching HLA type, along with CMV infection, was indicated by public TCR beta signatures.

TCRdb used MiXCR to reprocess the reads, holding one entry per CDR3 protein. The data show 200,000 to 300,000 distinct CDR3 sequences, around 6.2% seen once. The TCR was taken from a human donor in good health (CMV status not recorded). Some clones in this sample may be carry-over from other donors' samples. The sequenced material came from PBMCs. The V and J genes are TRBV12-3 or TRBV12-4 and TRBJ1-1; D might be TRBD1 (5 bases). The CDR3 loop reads CASTTYPGGGAEAFF. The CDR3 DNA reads TGTGCCAGCACCACTTACCCCGGGGGTGGGGCTGAAGCTTTCTTT.